These 18 T cell receptor beta chains were sequenced from one sample in a study of blood T cell repertoires in COVID-19. Here immunoSEQ multiplex PCR was the method, and the copy in TCRdb shows in-frame clones only, minus some. Among about 190,000 clones listed, about four fifths were seen once. Source material: PBMCs or T cells enriched from blood (not recorded which). The origin of the receptors is a woman aged 25 to 39 who had recovered from COVID-19.

The rearrangement joins TRBV9 to TRBJ1-1, with D possibly being TRBD1 (5 bases). Germline CDR1 and CDR2: SGDLS and YYNGEE. V was pared by 8 bases and J by 0 bases, with 11 bases between. There are 13 residues in the CDR3. In nucleotides, the CDR3 is TGTGCCAGTACCCAGGGCATGAACACTGAAGCTTTCTTT. This translates into CASTQGMNTEAFF. Full variable domain (outside the CDR3, taken from reference TRBV9 and TRBJ1-1): DSGVTQTPKHLITATGQRVTLRCSPRSGDLSVYWYQQSLDQGLQFLIQYYNGEERAKGNILERFSAQQFPDLHSELNLSSLELGDSALYFCASTQGMNTEAFFGQGTRLTVV.

In DNA form, the CDR3 reads TGTGCCAGCAGTTTATCGTACAGTGCGGGACTAGCGGGAGGGCCCTCCTACAATGAGCAGTTCTTC. It specifies CASSLSYSAGLAGGPSYNEQFF. The gene calls are TRBV27 and TRBJ2-1, with 16 bases identical to TRBD2. The CDR3 loop spans 22 amino acids. The germline gives CDR1 MNHEY, CDR2 SMNVEV (reference sequence). The V gene end was trimmed by 0 bases and the J gene end by 0 bases; junction bases not matched to a gene: 11.

The chain combines TRBV3-1 (or the pseudogene TRBV3-2) with TRBJ2-7, with D perhaps TRBD1 (6 bases). Trimming removed 1 base from V and 7 bases from J, with 14 bases in between. Looked up from germline, CDR1 is LGHDT and CDR2 is YNNKEL (reference sequence). CDR3 length equals 14 residues. The DNA for the CDR3 is TGTGCCAGCAGCCAAGGTTTGACAGGAGGAGAGCAGTACTTC. This translates into CASSQGLTGGEQYF.

This chain uses TRBV19 with TRBJ1-1, with D uncertain. Germline V gene lookup returns CDR1 LNHDA and CDR2 SQIVND (reference sequence). V gave up 4 bases and J gave up 3 bases, with 9 bases separating them. This CDR3 is 13 amino acids long. The CDR3 DNA reads TGTGCCAGTAGTACCGGCGGGCACACTGAAGCTTTCTTT. Its protein is CASSTGGHTEAFF.

This chain uses TRBV5-1 with TRBJ1-3; D is unclear. CDR3 length: 13 amino acids. The germline V gene encodes CDR1 SGHRS and CDR2 YFSETQ. The V and J ends lost 4 bases and 8 bases respectively, with 13 bases between them. Here the CDR3 DNA reads TGCGCCAGCAGCCCTGAGGGTACGGACACCATATATTTT. Its translation is CASSPEGTDTIYF.

The chain recombines TRBV5-1 with TRBJ2-5; TRBD2 matches at 10 bases. Germline CDR1 and CDR2: SGHRS and YFSETQ. The CDR3 runs 16 residues. V lost 5 bases, J lost 0 bases, and 7 bases stayed unmatched. The CDR3 loop reads CASSVAAGGYQETQYF. CDR3 in DNA: TGCGCCAGCAGTGTAGCAGCGGGAGGGTACCAAGAGACCCAGTACTTC.

The rearrangement joins TRBV25-1 to TRBJ1-2; 8 bases match TRBD1. After removal of 5 bases from V and 7 bases from J, the junction contained 6 bases not matched to a gene. CDR1 MGHDK and CDR2 SYGVNS come from the germline V gene. The CDR3 extends over 13 amino acids. The DNA of the CDR3 is TGTGCCAGCAGTTGGCCAGGGGGCGCTGGCTACACCTTC. Translating it yields CASSWPGGAGYTF.

The rearrangement uses TRBV27 and TRBJ2-7; D is possibly TRBD1 (6 bases). The CDR3 totals 15 residues. The germline V gene encodes CDR1 MNHEY and CDR2 SMNVEV (reference sequence). The V end lost 0 bases, the J end lost 2 bases, and 11 bases lay between the germline ends. CDR3 protein: CASSLSAAGAYEQYV. Here the CDR3 DNA reads TGTGCCAGCAGTTTATCGGCTGCAGGGGCCTACGAGCAGTACGTC.

CDR3 region: CASSSDSVLNEKLFF. As DNA, the CDR3 is TGTGCCAGCAGTTCCGATTCGGTCCTTAATGAAAAACTGTTTTTT. The chain couples TRBV5-4 to TRBJ1-4; D is unclear. V shed 5 bases and J shed 4 bases, with 15 bases lying between them. Germline values: CDR1 SGHNT, CDR2 YYREEE (reference sequence). The CDR3 has 15 amino acids. Based on the CDR3 plus reference TRBV5-4 and TRBJ1-4, the full variable domain is ETGVTQSPTHLIKTRGQQVTLRCSSQSGHNTVSWYQQALGQGPQFIFQYYREEENGRGNFPPRFSGLQFPNYSSELNVNALELDDSALYLCASSSDSVLNEKLFFGSGTQLSVL.

The chain employs TRBV7-3 and TRBJ1-2; possible D gene TRBD1, 5 bases. Trimming removed 2 bases at V and 6 bases at J, with 10 bases between. The CDR3 is made up of 13 amino acids. The germline V gene has CDR1 SGHTA and CDR2 FQGTGA. For the CDR3, the DNA is TGTGCCAGCAGCTTAGGGGGGAGCGATGGCTACACCTTC. Translating it yields CASSLGGSDGYTF. Combining the CDR3 with reference TRBV7-3 and TRBJ1-2 gives the whole variable domain GAGVSQTPSNKVTEKGKYVELRCDPISGHTALYWYRQSLGQGPEFLIYFQGTGAADDSGLPNDRFFAVRPEGSVSTLKIQRTERGDSAVYLCASSLGGSDGYTFGSGTRLTVV.

The CDR3 protein is CSVGHRGELNTEAFF. The CDR3 DNA reads as TGCAGCGTAGGTCACAGGGGCGAATTGAACACTGAAGCTTTCTTT. The gene calls are TRBV29-1 and TRBJ1-1; 7 bases match TRBD1. Germline CDR1 and CDR2: SQVTM and ANQGSEA. J was trimmed by 0 bases and V by 6 bases; bases with no gene match: 10. This CDR3 contains 15 residues. Looking up the rest from reference TRBV29-1 and TRBJ1-1 gives the full variable domain: SAVISQKPSRDICQRGTSLTIQCQVDSQVTMMFWYRQQPGQSLTLIATANQGSEATYESGFVIDKFPISRPNLTFSTLTVSNMSPEDSSIYLCSVGHRGELNTEAFFGQGTRLTVV.

The V call is TRBV7-9, the J call TRBJ2-3; D gene unclear. Germline values: CDR1 SEHNR, CDR2 FQNEAQ (reference sequence). This CDR3 has 16 amino acids. V dropped 7 bases and J dropped 1 base, with 18 bases sitting between them. The CDR3 DNA sequence: TGTGCCAGCATGCCTCGTGGGCGAGATGGCACAGATACGCAGTATTTT. Translating gives CASMPRGRDGTDTQYF.

The V gene is TRBV11-3, the J gene TRBJ2-2; weak D call: TRBD1 (6 bases). The CDR3 spans 14 residues. Germline V gene data show CDR1 as SGHNT and CDR2 as YENEEA. V shed 6 bases and J shed 5 bases, with 13 bases lying between them. The CDR3 spells CASRQGSETGELFF. CDR3 sequence (DNA): TGTGCCAGCAGACAGGGTTCTGAGACCGGGGAGCTGTTTTTT.

The genes are TRBV6-5 and TRBJ2-1; D is uncertain. V dropped 2 bases and J dropped 4 bases, with 12 bases sitting between them. Per the germline V gene, CDR1 is MNHEY and CDR2 is SVGAGI. The CDR3 is 15 amino acids. The CDR3 spells CASSYAAEPYNEQFF. CDR3 bases: TGTGCCAGCAGTTACGCGGCGGAACCTTACAATGAGCAGTTCTTC.

This clone was recorded a few times. The V gene is TRBV18, the J gene TRBJ2-3; 9 bases map to TRBD2. Losses at the gene ends were 1 base for V and 7 bases for J; bases not matched to a gene: 12. The CDR3 runs to 17 residues. Germline assignment: CDR1 KGHSH and CDR2 LQKENI. CDR3 sequence reads: CASSPLPGLAMGHTQYF. The DNA of the CDR3 is TGTGCCAGCTCACCACTGCCGGGACTAGCTATGGGTCATACGCAGTATTTT. Supplemented by reference TRBV18 and TRBJ2-3, the full variable domain reads NAGVMQNPRHLVRRRGQEARLRCSPMKGHSHVYWYRQLPEEGLKFMVYLQKENIIDESGMPKERFSAEFPKEGPSILRIQQVVRGDSAAYFCASSPLPGLAMGHTQYFGPGTRLTVL.

This rearrangement joins TRBV7-6 to TRBJ1-6, with unresolved D. The CDR3 is 15 amino acids. Trimming shortened V by 0 bases and J by 9 bases, and 12 bases separated the two germline ends. Looked up from germline, CDR1 is SGHVS and CDR2 is FNYEAQ. The CDR3 sequence: CASSLAQVSRSPLHF. The CDR3 region has the DNA TGTGCCAGCAGCTTAGCCCAGGTTTCGCGTTCACCCCTCCACTTT.

The chain employs TRBV2 and TRBJ2-1, with TRBD2 matching over 11 bases. The CDR3 sequence is 18 residues long. Germline V gene lookup returns CDR1 SNHLY and CDR2 FYNNEI. V shed 6 bases, J shed 3 bases, and the junction held 13 bases outside the gene matches. The chain's CDR3 is CASRDTVRTSGFYNEQFF. CDR3 sequence (DNA): TGTGCCAGCAGAGATACCGTCCGGACTAGCGGGTTCTACAATGAGCAGTTCTTC.

The rearrangement links TRBV28 to TRBJ1-3, with 7 bases identical to TRBD1. In germline, CDR1 is MDHEN, CDR2 SYDVKM. The J segment lost 5 bases and the V segment lost 8 bases, leaving 9 bases of the junction unmatched. This CDR3 spans 14 amino acids. The CDR3 sequence: CASQRQGVRNTIYF. CDR3 sequence (DNA): TGTGCCAGCCAAAGACAGGGAGTTAGAAACACCATATATTTT. The variable domain in full, completed from reference TRBV28 and TRBJ1-3, reads DVKVTQSSRYLVKRTGEKVFLECVQDMDHENMFWYRQDPGLGLRLIYFSYDVKMKEKGDIPEGYSVSREKKERFSLILESASTNQTSMYLCASQRQGVRNTIYFGEGSWLTVV.